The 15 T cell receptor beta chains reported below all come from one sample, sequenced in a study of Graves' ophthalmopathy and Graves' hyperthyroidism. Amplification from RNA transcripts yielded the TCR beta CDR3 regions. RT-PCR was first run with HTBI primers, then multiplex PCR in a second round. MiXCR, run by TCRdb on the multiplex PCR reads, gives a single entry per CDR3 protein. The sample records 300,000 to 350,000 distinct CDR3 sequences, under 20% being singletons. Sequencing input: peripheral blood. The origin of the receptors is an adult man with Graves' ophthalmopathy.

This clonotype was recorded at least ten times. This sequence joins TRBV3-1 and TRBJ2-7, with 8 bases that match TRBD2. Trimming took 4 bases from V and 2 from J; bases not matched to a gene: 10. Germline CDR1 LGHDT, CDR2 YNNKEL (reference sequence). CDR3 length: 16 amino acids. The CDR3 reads CASSPEAGGAPYEQYF. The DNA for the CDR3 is TGTGCCAGCAGCCCAGAGGCCGGGGGGGCCCCCTACGAGCAGTACTTC.

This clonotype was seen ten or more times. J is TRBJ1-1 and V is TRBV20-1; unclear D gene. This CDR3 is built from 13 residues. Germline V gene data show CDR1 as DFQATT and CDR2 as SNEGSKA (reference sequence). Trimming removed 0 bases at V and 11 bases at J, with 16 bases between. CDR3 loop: CSAREGTLGLAFF. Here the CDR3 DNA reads TGCAGTGCTAGAGAGGGAACACTAGGACTCGCTTTCTTT.

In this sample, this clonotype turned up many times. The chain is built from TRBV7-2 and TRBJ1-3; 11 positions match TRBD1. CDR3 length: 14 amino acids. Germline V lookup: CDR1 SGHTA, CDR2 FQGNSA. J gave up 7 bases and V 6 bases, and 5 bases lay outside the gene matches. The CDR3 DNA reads TGTGCCAGCAGTAGCGGGACAGGGGGGAACACCATATATTTT. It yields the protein CASSSGTGGNTIYF.

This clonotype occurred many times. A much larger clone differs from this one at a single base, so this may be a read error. CDR3 sequence (DNA): TGCAGTGCTAGAGATCGGCGGATCTCTGGAAACACCACATATTTT. Translating it yields CSARDRRISGNTTYF. The chain combines TRBV20-1 with TRBJ1-3; D gene unclear. Per germline, CDR1 DFQATT and CDR2 SNEGSKA (reference sequence). The CDR3 contains 15 residues.

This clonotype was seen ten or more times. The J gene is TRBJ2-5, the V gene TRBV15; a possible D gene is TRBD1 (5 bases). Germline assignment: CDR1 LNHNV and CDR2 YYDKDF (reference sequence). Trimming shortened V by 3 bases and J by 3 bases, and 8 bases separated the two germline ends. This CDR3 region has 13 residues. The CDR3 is CATSRRQKETQYF. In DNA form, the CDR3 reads TGTGCCACCAGCAGGCGACAGAAAGAGACCCAGTACTTC.

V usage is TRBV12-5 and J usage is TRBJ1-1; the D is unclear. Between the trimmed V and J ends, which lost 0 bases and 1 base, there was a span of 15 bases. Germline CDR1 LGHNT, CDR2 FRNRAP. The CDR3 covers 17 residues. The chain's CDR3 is CASGLVLSNSWNTEAFF. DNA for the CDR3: TGTGCTAGTGGTTTGGTACTTTCGAACAGCTGGAACACTGAAGCTTTCTTT.

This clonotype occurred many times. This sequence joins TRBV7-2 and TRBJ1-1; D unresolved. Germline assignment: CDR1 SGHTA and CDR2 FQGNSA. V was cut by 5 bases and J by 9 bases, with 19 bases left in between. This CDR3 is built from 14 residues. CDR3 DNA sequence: TGTGCCAGCAGCACAGTAGGATGGGGTTCTCAAGCTTTCTTT. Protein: CASSTVGWGSQAFF.

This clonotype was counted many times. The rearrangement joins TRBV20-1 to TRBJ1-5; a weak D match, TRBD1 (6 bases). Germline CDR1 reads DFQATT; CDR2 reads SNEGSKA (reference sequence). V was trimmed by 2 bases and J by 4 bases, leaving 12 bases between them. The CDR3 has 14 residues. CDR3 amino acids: CSARSDRLNQPQHF. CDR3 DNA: TGCAGTGCTAGATCAGACAGGCTTAATCAGCCCCAGCATTTT.

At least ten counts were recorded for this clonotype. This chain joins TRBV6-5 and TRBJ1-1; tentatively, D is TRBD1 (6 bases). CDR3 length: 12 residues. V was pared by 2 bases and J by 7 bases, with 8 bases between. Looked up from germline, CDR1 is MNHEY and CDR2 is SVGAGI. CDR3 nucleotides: TGTGCCAGCAGTTACCCGACAGGTGAAGCTTTCTTT. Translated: CASSYPTGEAFF.

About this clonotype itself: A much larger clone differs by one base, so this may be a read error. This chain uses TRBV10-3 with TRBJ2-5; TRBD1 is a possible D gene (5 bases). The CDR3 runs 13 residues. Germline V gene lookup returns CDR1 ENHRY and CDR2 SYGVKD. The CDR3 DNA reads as TGTGCCATCAGTGGCACAGGTCGAGAGACCCGGTACTTC. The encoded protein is CAISGTGRETRYF.

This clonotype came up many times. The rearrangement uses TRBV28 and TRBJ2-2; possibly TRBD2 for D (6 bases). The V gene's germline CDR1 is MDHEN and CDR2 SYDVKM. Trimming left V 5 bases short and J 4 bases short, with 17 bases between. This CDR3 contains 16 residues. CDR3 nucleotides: TGTGCCAGCAGTCCAGGTCACGGGAGCCCCACCGGGGAGCTGTTTTTT. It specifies CASSPGHGSPTGELFF.

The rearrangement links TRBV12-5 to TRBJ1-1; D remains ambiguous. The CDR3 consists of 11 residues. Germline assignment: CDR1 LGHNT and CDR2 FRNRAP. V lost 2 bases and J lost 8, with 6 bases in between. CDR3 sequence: CASGLSVEAFF. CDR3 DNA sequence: TGTGCTAGTGGTTTGTCTGTAGAAGCTTTCTTT.

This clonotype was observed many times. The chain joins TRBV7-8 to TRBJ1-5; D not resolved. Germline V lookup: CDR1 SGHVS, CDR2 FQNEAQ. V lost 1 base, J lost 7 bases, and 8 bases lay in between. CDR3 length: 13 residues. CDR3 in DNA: TGTGCCAGCAGCTTAGATTGGGAACAGCCCCAGCATTTT. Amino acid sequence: CASSLDWEQPQHF.

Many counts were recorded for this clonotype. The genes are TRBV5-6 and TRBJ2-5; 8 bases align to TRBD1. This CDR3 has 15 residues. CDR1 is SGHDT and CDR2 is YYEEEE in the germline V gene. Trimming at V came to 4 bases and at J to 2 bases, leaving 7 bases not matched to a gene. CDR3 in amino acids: CASSPWDRTQETQYF. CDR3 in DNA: TGTGCCAGCAGCCCCTGGGACAGGACACAAGAGACCCAGTACTTC.

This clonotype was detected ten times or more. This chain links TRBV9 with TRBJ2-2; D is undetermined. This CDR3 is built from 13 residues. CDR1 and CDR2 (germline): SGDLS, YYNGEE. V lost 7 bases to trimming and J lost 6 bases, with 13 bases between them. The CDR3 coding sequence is TGTGCCAGCGGTCTACACTGGGCCGGGGAGCTGTTTTTT. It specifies CASGLHWAGELFF.